Listed below are T cell receptor beta chains from one sample, sequenced in a study of blood T cell repertoires in COVID-19. The data were produced by immunoSEQ multiplex PCR, yet TCRdb's version contains in-frame clones alone and is incomplete. The sample has around 400,000 clones, around 87% seen once; the top ten hold about 10%. The sequencing sample was made of peripheral blood. These receptors all stem from a woman younger than 45 with COVID-19, enrolled during active disease. CDR3s include the opening cysteine and the closing phenylalanine or tryptophan. The D gene is left open where the match is weak. Clone size, where shown, is once, few, many, or a class for clones that have expanded.

TRBJ1-5,NA,TRBV6-2/TRBV6-3,NA,CASSYGGNQPQHF,TGTGCCAGCAGTTACGGAGGCAATCAGCCCCAGCATTTT
TRBJ2-7,NA,TRBV7-2,NA,CASSGGTVYEQYF,TGTGCCAGCAGCGGAGGGACGGTCTACGAGCAGTACTTC
TRBJ1-6,NA,TRBV6-2/TRBV6-3,TRBD1,CASSYSRGLLHF,TGTGCCAGCAGTTACTCGAGGGGGCTCCTCCACTTT
TRBJ2-7,NA,TRBV27,NA,CASSSKGHFSYEQYF,TGTGCCAGCAGCTCAAAGGGACATTTCTCCTACGAGCAGTACTTC
TRBJ2-7,NA,TRBV4-1,NA,CASSQMVPAHMNYEQYF,TGCGCCAGCAGCCAGATGGTTCCCGCACACATGAACTACGAGCAGTACTTC
TRBJ2-5,NA,TRBV3-1/TRBV3-2,NA,CASSLPMETQYF,TGTGCCAGCAGCCTACCTATGGAGACCCAGTACTTC
TRBJ2-3,NA,TRBV11-2,NA,CASSLAATDTQYF,TGTGCCAGCAGCTTAGCAGCGACCGATACGCAGTATTTT
TRBJ2-1,NA,TRBV4-1,TRBD2,CASSQLWTGLGTSGTYNEQFF,TGCGCCAGCAGCCAGCTTTGGACAGGCTTGGGGACTAGCGGAACCTACAATGAGCAGTTCTTC
TRBJ2-1,NA,TRBV29-1,TRBD2,CSVEGGRSYNEQFF,TGCAGCGTTGAAGGCGGGAGGTCATACAATGAGCAGTTCTTC
TRBJ1-1,NA,TRBV2,TRBD1,CASSFSTGRNTEAFF,TGTGCCAGCAGTTTTTCGACAGGGCGTAACACTGAAGCTTTCTTT
TRBJ2-3,NA,TRBV29-1,NA,CSVSERDITDTQYF,TGCAGCGTTTCTGAGCGGGACATCACAGATACGCAGTATTTT
TRBJ2-5,NA,TRBV11-2,TRBD1,CASSWTGGTQYF,TGTGCCAGCAGCTGGACAGGTGGGACCCAGTACTTC
TRBJ2-3,NA,TRBV6-5,TRBD2,CASSPGLAGTDTQYF,TGTGCCAGCAGTCCGGGACTAGCGGGCACAGATACGCAGTATTTT
TRBJ1-1,NA,TRBV30,TRBD1,CAWSVGDRNTEAFF,TGTGCCTGGAGTGTAGGGGACAGGAACACTGAAGCTTTCTTT
TRBJ2-5,NA,TRBV27,NA,CASREWGGGTQYF,TGTGCCAGCAGGGAATGGGGAGGTGGGACCCAGTACTTC
TRBJ2-1,NA,TRBV6-4,TRBD2,CASRLAGGLYEQFF,TGTGCCAGCAGACTAGCGGGAGGGCTGTATGAGCAGTTCTTC
TRBJ2-7,NA,TRBV6-5,NA,CASSYSRDTHYEQYF,TGTGCCAGCAGTTACTCGAGGGACACCCACTACGAGCAGTACTTC
TRBJ2-3,NA,TRBV28,NA,CASTRRNIAEGYPQYF,TGTGCCAGCACTCGACGCAATATAGCGGAGGGCTATCCGCAGTATTTT
TRBJ2-3,NA,TRBV27,TRBD2,CASSSLAGGTDTQYF,TGTGCCAGCAGTTCCCTAGCGGGCGGCACAGATACGCAGTATTTT
TRBJ2-7,NA,TRBV16,TRBD1,CASSAPGQGAHEQYF,TGTGCCAGCAGCGCGCCGGGACAGGGGGCCCACGAGCAGTACTTC
TRBJ2-7,NA,TRBV18,TRBD1,CASSPAGTGAYEQYF,TGTGCCAGCTCACCGGCCGGGACAGGGGCCTACGAGCAGTACTTC
TRBJ1-3,NA,TRBV7-3,NA,CASSLGQGKPPNTIYF,TGTGCCAGCAGCTTGGGGCAGGGGAAACCCCCTAACACCATATATTTT
TRBJ2-5,NA,TRBV5-1,NA,CASTAGETQYF,TGCGCCAGCACGGCGGGAGAGACCCAGTACTTC
TRBJ2-5,NA,TRBV24-1,TRBD2,CATSGAGLGETQYF,TGTGCCACCAGTGGGGCGGGACTAGGGGAGACCCAGTACTTC
TRBJ1-4,NA,TRBV18,NA,CASSPGVGGTNEKLFF,TGTGCCAGCTCACCTGGAGTAGGGGGAACTAATGAAAAACTGTTTTTT
TRBJ2-5,NA,TRBV4-1,NA,CASSPRRTDQETQYF,TGCGCCAGCAGCCCCCGGAGGACTGACCAAGAGACCCAGTACTTC
TRBJ2-3,once,TRBV24-1,TRBD2,CATSGETSGRVSDTQYF,TGTGCCACCAGTGGGGAAACTAGCGGGAGAGTCTCAGATACGCAGTATTTT
TRBJ2-7,NA,TRBV24-1,TRBD1,CATSAPTGSSYEQYF,TGTGCCACCAGTGCCCCGACAGGGTCTTCCTACGAGCAGTACTTC
TRBJ2-1,NA,TRBV24-1,TRBD2,CATSGEGRKEYNEQFF,TGTGCCACCAGTGGGGAGGGCAGGAAGGAGTACAATGAGCAGTTCTTC
TRBJ1-4,NA,TRBV27,NA,CASKSSGEGRGEKLFF,TGTGCCAGCAAATCGTCGGGGGAGGGTAGAGGGGAAAAACTGTTTTTT
TRBJ2-7,NA,TRBV6-5,NA,CASSRGPGEQYF,TGTGCCAGCAGTCGGGGTCCGGGCGAGCAGTACTTC
TRBJ2-7,few,TRBV4-3,NA,CASSHETVGGYEQYF,TGCGCCAGCAGCCATGAAACGGTGGGGGGCTACGAGCAGTACTTC
TRBJ2-7,once,TRBV10-1,NA,CASSGDTFRDPYEQYF,TGCGCCAGCAGTGGGGACACTTTCCGGGACCCCTACGAGCAGTACTTC
TRBJ2-7,NA,TRBV3-1/TRBV3-2,NA,CASSQARGGVSEQYF,TGTGCCAGCAGCCAAGCCCGAGGGGGGGTGAGCGAGCAGTACTTC
TRBJ2-3,NA,TRBV28,TRBD1,CASSWGTGGTDTQYF,TGTGCCAGCAGTTGGGGGACAGGGGGCACAGATACGCAGTATTTT
TRBJ1-1,once,TRBV2,NA,CASRRERENTEAFF,TGTGCCAGCAGGAGAGAGAGGGAGAACACTGAAGCTTTCTTT
TRBJ2-2,NA,TRBV28,TRBD2,CASSLVAGNTGELFF,TGTGCCAGCAGTTTAGTAGCGGGAAATACCGGGGAGCTGTTTTTT
TRBJ2-5,NA,TRBV30,TRBD1,CAWKGRGYQETQYF,TGTGCCTGGAAGGGCAGGGGGTACCAAGAGACCCAGTACTTC
TRBJ2-3,NA,TRBV5-1,TRBD1,CASSLGGTGVDTQYF,TGCGCCAGCAGCCTGGGTGGGACAGGGGTTGATACGCAGTATTTT
TRBJ2-1,few,TRBV24-1,TRBD1,CATSVGTGGSNEQFF,TGTGCCACCAGTGTTGGGACAGGGGGCTCCAATGAGCAGTTCTTC
TRBJ1-1,NA,TRBV11-3,NA,CASSLGRRGTEAFF,TGTGCCAGCAGCTTAGGACGCAGGGGAACTGAAGCTTTCTTT